The next 9 T cell receptor beta chains were all read from a single sample in a study of shared clonotypes between healthy human individuals. Sequencing used immunoSEQ multiplex PCR; TCRdb keeps in-frame clones, though not all of them. The sample consists of some 1,600,000 clones, 95% to 99% of them appearing once. The sequencing input was naive CD4+ T cells sorted from blood. Subset indicated: CD45RA+ positively selected. These receptors all come from a man aged 25 to 40 in good health.

The chain carries TRBV7-9 and TRBJ2-7; TRBD2 agrees at 14 bases. The CDR3 extends over 15 amino acids. Germline V gives CDR1 SEHNR, CDR2 FQNEAQ (reference sequence). V lost 5 bases and J lost 7; bases outside the gene matches: 7. CDR3 protein: CASSGLAGGPGEQYF. The CDR3 region has the DNA TGTGCCAGCAGCGGACTAGCGGGAGGCCCGGGGGAGCAGTACTTC.

The genes are TRBV29-1 and TRBJ2-3; 7 bases agree with TRBD2. CDR1 is SQVTM, CDR2 ANQGSEA, per germline. CDR3 size: 15 residues. V dropped 4 bases and J dropped 2; count of bases not matched to a gene: 9. The CDR3 loop reads CSVGGGSGSTDTQYF. The CDR3 region has the DNA TGCAGCGTTGGAGGCGGGAGTGGTTCCACAGATACGCAGTATTTT.

This chain uses TRBV7-2 with TRBJ1-1; D is undetermined. The germline V and J ends were trimmed by 1 base and 8 bases, with 11 bases remaining between them. This CDR3 is built from 13 residues. From germline, CDR1 is SGHTA and CDR2 FQGNSA. The CDR3 sequence is CASSLVYGSEAFF. In DNA form, the CDR3 reads TGTGCCAGCAGCTTAGTGTACGGGTCAGAAGCTTTCTTT.

The rearrangement links TRBV7-2 to TRBJ2-7; 13 positions match TRBD2. Germline CDR1 is SGHTA and CDR2 is FQGNSA. This CDR3 spans 17 amino acids. After removal of 5 bases from V and 2 bases from J, the junction contained 9 bases not matched to a gene. Here the CDR3 DNA reads TGTGCCAGCAGCCCCCACGGGACTAGCGGGAAGACCTACGAGCAGTACTTC. As protein: CASSPHGTSGKTYEQYF.

This chain links TRBV5-1 with TRBJ2-5, with unresolved D. This CDR3 spans 15 amino acids. Looked up from germline, CDR1 is SGHRS and CDR2 is YFSETQ. With 0 bases removed from V and 3 bases from J, the gap between germline ends came to 12 bases. CDR3 protein: CASSLGPVEEETQYF. As DNA, the CDR3 is TGCGCCAGCAGCTTGGGGCCCGTCGAGGAAGAGACCCAGTACTTC.

Only one count was recorded for this clone. The chain recombines TRBV5-5 with TRBJ2-1, with 9 bases aligning to TRBD2. Germline trimming cut 7 bases from V and 8 bases from J; bases unmatched to any gene: 13. Germline CDR1 is SGHKS and CDR2 is YYEKEE (reference sequence). The CDR3 consists of 15 residues. The CDR3 DNA sequence: TGTGCCAGCCGGAGATCGGCGGGAGGGCTGGATGAGCAGTTCTTC. Its translation is CASRRSAGGLDEQFF.

CDR3 loop: CASLIRRTSSYNEQFF. The CDR3 region has the DNA TGCGCCAGCCTGATCCGAAGGACTAGTTCCTACAATGAGCAGTTCTTC. V is TRBV5-1 and J is TRBJ2-1; 7 nucleotides line up with TRBD2. V lost 7 bases to trimming and J lost 1 base; unmatched junction nucleotides: 11. The germline V gene has CDR1 SGHRS and CDR2 YFSETQ. CDR3 length: 16 residues.

This clone was found once. The chain combines TRBV28 with TRBJ2-2; 7 bases fit TRBD1. CDR1 is MDHEN, CDR2 SYDVKM, per germline. Losses at the gene ends were 5 bases for V and 0 bases for J; bases not matched to a gene: 27. This CDR3 region has 23 residues. The CDR3 loop reads CASSPWAVWTFGQGETNTGELFF. The CDR3 DNA sequence: TGTGCCAGCAGTCCGTGGGCCGTATGGACCTTCGGTCAGGGGGAGACGAACACCGGGGAGCTGTTTTTT.

A word on this clone: This CDR3 is also generated by other DNA sequences in the sample. The V and J genes are TRBV7-9 and TRBJ1-4; 9 bases agree with TRBD1. The CDR3 is 14 amino acids. CDR1 SEHNR and CDR2 FQNEAQ come from the germline V gene (reference sequence). With V trimmed by 3 bases and J by 4 bases, 0 bases remained unmatched. As DNA, the CDR3 is TGTGCCAGCAGCTTGGACAGGGGTAATGAAAAACTGTTTTTT. This codes for CASSLDRGNEKLFF.